These T cell receptor beta chains were read from a single sample in a study of lymphopenia after photon versus proton radiotherapy. Some clones are missing from TCRdb's copy, which holds only in-frame ones; the method was immunoSEQ multiplex PCR. The table records tens of thousands of clones, 85% to 90% of them present only once. This specimen consisted of peripheral blood, obtained from a patient treated with proton-based radiotherapy. The receptors here all came from a man older than 75 with esophageal cancer. CDR3s include the opening cysteine and the closing phenylalanine or tryptophan. A D gene is named only where the DNA matches it firmly. Expanded clones get a size class; other rows say once, few or many, or leave the size out.

.,TRBJ1-2,TRBD1,TRBV2,TGTGCCAGCAGTGACTGGGACAGGGGAAACTATGGCTACACCTTC,CASSDWDRGNYGYTF
once,TRBJ2-6,TRBD1,TRBV12-5,TGTGCTAGTGGTTTGGTCAGGGGGCTAACTGGGGCCAACGTCCTGACTTTC,CASGLVRGLTGANVLTF
.,TRBJ2-7,.,TRBV23-1,TGCGCCAGCAGACTCTGGCGTTCCTCCTACGAGCAGTACTTC,CASRLWRSSYEQYF
.,TRBJ2-1,TRBD2,TRBV6-1,TGTGCCAGCAGTGCAACTAGCGGGGGTTACAATGAGCAGTTCTTC,CASSATSGGYNEQFF
.,TRBJ1-2,.,TRBV30,TGTGCCTGGAGTCGGGGGAATCTCTATGGCTACACCTTC,CAWSRGNLYGYTF
once,TRBJ2-3,TRBD2,TRBV19,TGTGCCAGTAGTGTGAAGCGGGGGCGCACAGATACGCAGTATTTT,CASSVKRGRTDTQYF
.,TRBJ2-1,TRBD1,TRBV5-4,TGTGCCAGCAGCTTGTCCGCCGGGACAGGGGGTGAGCAGTTCTTC,CASSLSAGTGGEQFF
.,TRBJ2-5,.,TRBV13,TGTGCCAGCAGCTTAGCAGGGACAGAGACCCAGTACTTC,CASSLAGTETQYF
.,TRBJ2-4,TRBD2,TRBV11-1,TGTGCCAGCAGCTTACGGGGGGTCAAAAACATTCAGTACTTC,CASSLRGVKNIQYF
.,TRBJ1-2,TRBD1,TRBV5-6,TGTGCCAGCAGGACCGGGACAGGGACCTATGGCTACACCTTC,CASRTGTGTYGYTF
.,TRBJ2-2,.,TRBV6-5,TGTGCCAGCACCCAATATACTGGCTCCGGGGAGCTGTTTTTT,CASTQYTGSGELFF
few,TRBJ1-2,TRBD1,TRBV30,TGTGCCTGGAGTGTACTTGGGACAGGGGGCTTTGGCTACACCTTC,CAWSVLGTGGFGYTF
.,TRBJ2-7,.,TRBV4-1,TGCGCCAGCAGCCAACCGACCGGCGAGCAGTACTTC,CASSQPTGEQYF
.,TRBJ1-3,.,TRBV30,TGTGCCTGGAGGGGGGGTCGAAACACCATATATTTT,CAWRGGRNTIYF